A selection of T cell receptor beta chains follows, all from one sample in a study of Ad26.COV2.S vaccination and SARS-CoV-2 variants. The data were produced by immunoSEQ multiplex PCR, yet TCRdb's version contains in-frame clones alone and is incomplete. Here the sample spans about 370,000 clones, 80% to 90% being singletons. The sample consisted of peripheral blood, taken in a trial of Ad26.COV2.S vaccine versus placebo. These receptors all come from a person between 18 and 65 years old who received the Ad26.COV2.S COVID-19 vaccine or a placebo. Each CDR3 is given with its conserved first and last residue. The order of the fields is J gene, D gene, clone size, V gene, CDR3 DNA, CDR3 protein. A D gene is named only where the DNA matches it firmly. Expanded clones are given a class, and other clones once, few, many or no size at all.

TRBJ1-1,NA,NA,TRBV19,TGTGCCAGTAGTATAGGAGACACAGCGAACACTGAAGCTTTCTTT,CASSIGDTANTEAFF
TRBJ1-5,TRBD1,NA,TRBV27,TGTGCCAGCAGTTTCTACGTACAGGGGGTGAGCAATCAGCCCCAGCATTTT,CASSFYVQGVSNQPQHF
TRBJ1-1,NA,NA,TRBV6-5,TGTGCCAGCAGGGAGGTGGGGGACACTGAAGCTTTCTTT,CASREVGDTEAFF
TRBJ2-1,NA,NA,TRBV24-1,TGTGCCACCAGTGTCCAAGACAGGACTAGAGGCAATGAGCAGTTCTTC,CATSVQDRTRGNEQFF
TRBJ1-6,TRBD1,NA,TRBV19,TGTGCCAGTAAAGCACGGGACAGACTACCCCCCGGGGCACCCCTCCACTTT,CASKARDRLPPGAPLHF
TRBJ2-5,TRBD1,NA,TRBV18,TGTGCCAGCTCACCAAACAGGGGAGAGACCCAGTACTTC,CASSPNRGETQYF
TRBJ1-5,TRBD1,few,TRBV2,TGTGCCAGCAGCCTCCGACAGGGTGGAGGTATTGAGCCCCAGCATTTT,CASSLRQGGGIEPQHF
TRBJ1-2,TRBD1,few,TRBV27,TGTGCCAGCAGTCGGTGGGACAGGGGTGGTTATGGCTACACCTTC,CASSRWDRGGYGYTF
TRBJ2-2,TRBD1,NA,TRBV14,TGTGCCAGCAGCCGGACAGGGGCGAACACCGGGGAGCTGTTTTTT,CASSRTGANTGELFF
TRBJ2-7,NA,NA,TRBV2,TGTGCCAGCAGTGAATCCAGGGGCTACGAGCAGTACTTC,CASSESRGYEQYF
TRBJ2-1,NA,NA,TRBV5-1,TGCGCCAGCAGCTTGAATAGTGGACTCTCCTACAATGAGCAGTTCTTC,CASSLNSGLSYNEQFF
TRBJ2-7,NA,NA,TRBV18,TGTGCCAGCTCACCGGGGTCCTACGAGCAGTACTTC,CASSPGSYEQYF
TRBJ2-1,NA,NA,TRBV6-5,TGTGCCAGCAGGACGGACAGTGGCAATGAGCAGTTCTTC,CASRTDSGNEQFF
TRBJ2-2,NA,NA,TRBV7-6,TGTGCCAGCAGCTCTGAACGAGGGGGGGCATTAACCGGGGAGCTGTTTTTT,CASSSERGGALTGELFF
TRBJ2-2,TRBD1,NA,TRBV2,TGTGCCAGCAGTGAAGAAGGGGGCGCCCACACCGGGGAGCTGTTTTTT,CASSEEGGAHTGELFF
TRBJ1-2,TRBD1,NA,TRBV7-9,TGTGCCAGCAGCTTAGGGACAGGGGGTGGCTACACCTTC,CASSLGTGGGYTF
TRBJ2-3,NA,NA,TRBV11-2,TGTGCCAGCAGCTTAGACCGGTCGGATACGCAGTATTTT,CASSLDRSDTQYF
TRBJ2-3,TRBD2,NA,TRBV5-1,TGCGCCAGCAGCTTGGATAGCGGGGGACTGGATACGCAGTATTTT,CASSLDSGGLDTQYF
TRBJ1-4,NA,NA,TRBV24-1,TGTGCCACCAGTGATTTTGCAGCCGCTCGAACTAATGAAAAACTGTTTTTT,CATSDFAAARTNEKLFF
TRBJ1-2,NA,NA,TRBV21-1,TGTGCCAGCAGCGAGGGGAAAGAGTATGGCTACACCTTC,CASSEGKEYGYTF
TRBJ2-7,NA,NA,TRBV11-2,TGTGCCAGCAGCTTAGGGCCCGGTTCCTCCTACGAGCAGTACTTC,CASSLGPGSSYEQYF
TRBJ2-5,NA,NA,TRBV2,TGTGCCAGCAGTGGTCAGGGGTTAGGTCAAGAGACCCAGTACTTC,CASSGQGLGQETQYF
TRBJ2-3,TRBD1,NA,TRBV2,TGTGCCAGCAGTGAATCGACAGGGGCGAGGGATACGCAGTATTTT,CASSESTGARDTQYF